A single sample is the source of the 27 T cell receptor beta chains below, sequenced in a study of blood T cell repertoires in COVID-19. TCRdb's copy holds only in-frame clones and misses some; the assay was immunoSEQ multiplex PCR. The sample lists 65,000 to 70,000 clones, about 91% seen once, with 10% to 15% in the top ten. Sequenced: peripheral blood. The receptor set was obtained from a human donor with active COVID-19. The donor label of this sample is uncertain.

The gene calls are TRBV30 and TRBJ1-1; D gene ambiguous. The V and J ends lost 5 bases and 9 bases respectively, with 10 bases between them. This CDR3 region has 10 residues. Germline values: CDR1 GTSNPN, CDR2 SVGIG (reference sequence). CDR3 sequence: CAWGPGKAFF. The CDR3 region has the DNA TGTGCCTGGGGCCCGGGGAAAGCTTTCTTT.

The rearrangement links TRBV7-2 to TRBJ2-3; possibly TRBD2 for D (6 bases). The ends were cut back, 1 base at V and 2 bases at J, with 13 bases in the middle. CDR1 is SGHTA and CDR2 is FQGNSA in the germline V gene. The length of the CDR3 is 16 residues. CDR3 sequence: CASSLVSGSFTDTQYF. As DNA, the CDR3 is TGTGCCAGCAGCTTAGTTTCCGGGAGCTTCACAGATACGCAGTATTTT.

The CDR3 DNA reads as TGTGCCAGCAGTTATGGGGGGTTTAATGAAAAACTGTTTTTT. It translates to CASSYGGFNEKLFF. This chain links TRBV6-5 with TRBJ1-4, with D possibly being TRBD1 (5 bases). The ends were cut back, 3 bases at V and 4 bases at J, with 9 bases in the middle. The CDR3 has 14 residues. The germline V gene encodes CDR1 MNHEY and CDR2 SVGAGI.

This clone has more than one count but fewer than ten. The chain links TRBV5-6 to TRBJ2-6; 9 bases align to TRBD1. CDR3 length: 17 residues. V lost 2 bases and J lost 2; bases outside the gene matches: 5. Germline values: CDR1 SGHDT, CDR2 YYEEEE. CDR3 sequence reads: CASSLLQGAPGANVLTF. CDR3 DNA sequence: TGTGCCAGCAGCTTACTACAGGGGGCGCCTGGGGCCAACGTCCTGACTTTC.

The V gene is TRBV24-1, the J gene TRBJ1-5; no firm D call. CDR3 length equals 14 residues. Germline CDR1 is KGHDR and CDR2 is SFDVKD. V was clipped by 7 bases and J by 6 bases, with 15 bases between them. In DNA form, the CDR3 reads TGTGCCACCAGCCATGCCCGCGGGATTCAGCCCCAGCATTTT. It codes for CATSHARGIQPQHF.

The sample holds a few counts of this clone. CDR3: CASSELAGEWNEQFF. CDR3 coding DNA: TGTGCCAGCAGCGAACTAGCGGGAGAGTGGAATGAGCAGTTCTTC. The chain links TRBV7-2 to TRBJ2-1; 11 nucleotides line up with TRBD2. CDR3 length: 15 residues. After removal of 5 bases from V and 7 bases from J, the junction contained 7 bases not matched to a gene. Germline V gene data show CDR1 as SGHTA and CDR2 as FQGNSA.

The chain joins TRBV7-2 to TRBJ1-1; D may be TRBD1 (5 bases). Germline V gene lookup returns CDR1 SGHTA and CDR2 FQGNSA. This CDR3 has 14 residues. With 1 base removed from V and 6 bases from J, the gap between germline ends came to 12 bases. CDR3 nucleotide sequence: TGTGCCAGCAGCTTAGGGGGGGTACAACCTGAAGCTTTCTTT. Translated, it gives CASSLGGVQPEAFF.

V and J are TRBV7-2 and TRBJ2-7, with TRBD2 identical over 7 bases. The trim removed 1 base at V and 1 base at J, leaving 10 bases unmatched. This CDR3 is built from 17 residues. Germline V gene sequence: CDR1 SGHTA, CDR2 FQGNSA. Here the CDR3 DNA reads TGTGCCAGCAGCTTAGGGTTCGGGCGGGAGAATTCCTACGAGCAGTACTTC. Translation gives CASSLGFGRENSYEQYF.

The chain combines TRBV6-2 or TRBV6-3 with TRBJ2-3, with TRBD2 identical over 9 bases. The CDR3 totals 16 residues. Germline V gene sequence: CDR1 MNHEY, CDR2 SVGEGT. V shed 5 bases and J 4 bases; nucleotides not matched to a gene: 10. The CDR3 here is CASSPSGVAGADTQYF. CDR3 DNA: TGTGCCAGCAGTCCCTCCGGGGTAGCGGGAGCAGATACGCAGTATTTT.

The rearrangement uses TRBV11-3 and TRBJ2-1; tentatively, D is TRBD1 (6 bases). Trimming removed 3 bases at V and 3 bases at J, with 15 bases between. The germline gives CDR1 SGHNT, CDR2 YENEEA. The CDR3 is 16 residues long. CDR3 coding DNA: TGTGCCAGCAGCTTGGCAGGGGCAGATTTCTACAATGAGCAGTTCTTC. This translates into CASSLAGADFYNEQFF.

J is TRBJ2-7 and V is TRBV7-2; D is ambiguous. The CDR3 contains 11 residues. CDR1 and CDR2 (germline): SGHTA, FQGNSA. V was cut by 5 bases and J by 5 bases, with 7 bases left in between. DNA for the CDR3: TGTGCCAGCAGCCGGAGTAACGAGCAGTACTTC. This encodes CASSRSNEQYF. Full variable domain (rest looked up from reference TRBV7-2 and TRBJ2-7): GAGVSQSPSNKVTEKGKDVELRCDPISGHTALYWYRQSLGQGLEFLIYFQGNSAPDKSGLPSDRFSAERTGGSVSTLTIQRTQQEDSAVYLCASSRSNEQYFGPGTRLTVT.

The chain links TRBV6-5 to TRBJ2-1; 9 bases agree with TRBD2. Per germline, CDR1 MNHEY and CDR2 SVGAGI. The junction had 5 bases not matched to a gene; V was cut back by 6 bases and J by 8 bases. CDR3 length: 13 residues. CDR3 nucleotide sequence: TGTGCCAGCAGCCTAGCGGGATGGGATGAGCAGTTCTTC. It yields the protein CASSLAGWDEQFF.

The V gene is TRBV20-1, the J gene TRBJ2-2; TRBD1 might be the D (6 bases). Deletions cut 3 bases from V and 2 bases from J, with 10 bases between. CDR1 and CDR2 (germline): DFQATT, SNEGSKA (reference sequence). This CDR3 is 14 amino acids long. The CDR3, as DNA: TGCAGTGCTAGTAAAGGGGGAAACACCGGGGAGCTGTTTTTT. Amino acids: CSASKGGNTGELFF.

This chain uses TRBV11-2 with TRBJ1-2; D is possibly TRBD1 (6 bases). Germline CDR1 reads SGHAT; CDR2 reads FQNNGV. Trimming took off 5 bases at V and 4 bases at J, with 11 bases between the two ends. The CDR3 is 13 residues long. The CDR3 spells CASSADSVYGYTF. In DNA form, the CDR3 reads TGTGCCAGCAGCGCGGACAGCGTCTATGGCTACACCTTC. The complete variable domain, with remaining parts taken from reference TRBV11-2 and TRBJ1-2, reads EAGVAQSPRYKIIEKRQSVAFWCNPISGHATLYWYQQILGQGPKLLIQFQNNGVVDDSQLPKDRFSAERLKGVDSTLKIQPAKLEDSAVYLCASSADSVYGYTFGSGTRLTVV.

J is TRBJ1-2 and V is TRBV4-1; 7 nucleotides agree with TRBD1. The length of the CDR3 is 14 residues. V dropped 1 base and J dropped 5; count of bases not matched to a gene: 4. From germline, CDR1 is MGHRA and CDR2 YSYEKL. The DNA for the CDR3 is TGCGCCAGCAGCCAAGCGGGACAGACGTATGGCTACACCTTC. It yields the protein CASSQAGQTYGYTF.

The J gene is TRBJ2-3, the V gene TRBV7-2; 8 bases map to TRBD1. Trimming at V came to 3 bases and at J to 7 bases, leaving 6 bases not matched to a gene. The CDR3 runs 14 residues. Germline V gene lookup returns CDR1 SGHTA and CDR2 FQGNSA. Written as DNA, the CDR3 is TGTGCCAGCAGCTTGGCCAGGGGGCAGAATACGCAGTATTTT. This encodes CASSLARGQNTQYF.

The chain links TRBV28 to TRBJ2-7; D unresolved. CDR1 is MDHEN, CDR2 SYDVKM, per germline. This CDR3 contains 13 residues. V was trimmed by 2 bases and J by 9 bases, leaving 14 bases between them. The CDR3 spells CASSLAPEQRQYF. The CDR3 DNA reads TGTGCCAGCAGTTTAGCTCCCGAACAACGGCAGTACTTC.

The rearrangement uses TRBV2 and TRBJ2-5; 8 bases are a match to TRBD2. Germline loops: CDR1 SNHLY, CDR2 FYNNEI. The CDR3 sequence is 16 residues long. Trimming at V came to 3 bases and at J to 5 bases, leaving 11 bases not matched to a gene. This chain's CDR3 is CASSEGLAGIGETQYF. The CDR3 DNA reads TGTGCCAGCAGTGAGGGTTTAGCGGGAATCGGGGAGACCCAGTACTTC.

The chain joins TRBV2 to TRBJ2-3, with TRBD2 identical over 13 bases. V shed 6 bases and J 3 bases; nucleotides not matched to a gene: 3. The germline V gene encodes CDR1 SNHLY and CDR2 FYNNEI. This CDR3 has 15 amino acids. The CDR3 DNA reads TGTGCCAGCAGGCGGACTAGCGGGAGAACAGATACGCAGTATTTT. The encoded protein is CASRRTSGRTDTQYF.

This clone was counted between two and nine times. The chain employs TRBV4-2 and TRBJ2-7; tentatively, D is TRBD1 (8 bases). Germline V gives CDR1 LGHNA, CDR2 YNFKEQ. The CDR3 runs to 19 residues. V was trimmed by 2 bases and J by 3 bases, leaving 26 bases between them. The CDR3 nucleotides read TGTGCCAGCAGCCAACTATTGGGAGGGAAAGGACAGGGCGGCTACGAGCAGTACTTC. Amino acid sequence: CASSQLLGGKGQGGYEQYF.

The chain couples TRBV14 to TRBJ2-7; 7 nucleotides match TRBD1. Germline lookup yields CDR1 SGHDN and CDR2 FVKESK. The CDR3 extends over 14 amino acids. Trimming removed 6 bases from V and 6 bases from J; junction bases left unmatched: 11. The CDR3 reads CASRSDRRRFEQYF. CDR3 nucleotide sequence: TGTGCCAGCAGGTCGGACAGGCGAAGGTTCGAGCAGTACTTC.

The chain uses TRBV19 and TRBJ2-7, with TRBD1 as a possible D gene (5 bases). Germline loops: CDR1 LNHDA, CDR2 SQIVND (reference sequence). The CDR3 extends over 14 amino acids. Trimming took off 3 bases at V and 0 bases at J, with 9 bases between the two ends. CDR3 in amino acids: CASSMSDSSYEQYF. The DNA for the CDR3 is TGTGCCAGTAGTATGTCAGACAGCTCCTACGAGCAGTACTTC.

Here the CDR3 reads CATSDPRQGENTEAFF. CDR3 sequence (DNA): TGTGCCACCAGTGATCCGAGACAGGGTGAGAACACTGAAGCTTTCTTT. The chain couples TRBV24-1 to TRBJ1-1; 7 bases fit TRBD1. V lost 3 bases to trimming and J lost 1 base; unmatched junction nucleotides: 7. Germline CDR1 reads KGHDR; CDR2 reads SFDVKD. This CDR3 comprises 16 residues.

Regarding this clone: Within the sample, other DNA sequences also encode this same CDR3. This chain joins TRBV6-6 and TRBJ1-5, with TRBD1 as a possible D gene (5 bases). Per the germline V gene, CDR1 is MNHNY and CDR2 is SVGAGI (reference sequence). The CDR3 covers 12 residues. Trimming stripped 6 bases from V and 2 bases from J, with 5 bases between. In DNA, the CDR3 is TGTGCCAGCAGACAGGGCAATCAGCCCCAGCATTTT. It is translated as CASRQGNQPQHF.

The gene calls are TRBV4-2 and TRBJ2-1; D is unclear. V was clipped by 1 base and J by 2 bases, with 12 bases between them. The CDR3 is 16 amino acids. Germline assignment: CDR1 LGHNA and CDR2 YNFKEQ. DNA of the CDR3: TGTGCCAGCAGCCAAGCCGGTTCCGGAGCCTACAATGAGCAGTTCTTC. Translating it yields CASSQAGSGAYNEQFF.

The chain is built from TRBV7-3 and TRBJ2-1, with 11 bases lining up with TRBD2. Trimming cost V 2 bases and J 5 bases; bases outside gene matches: 2. The CDR3 is 15 amino acids. The germline CDR1 and CDR2 sequences are SGHTA and FQGTGA. The CDR3: CASSLWTSGHNEQFF. The CDR3 DNA reads TGTGCCAGCAGCTTATGGACTAGCGGGCACAATGAGCAGTTCTTC.

The chain has TRBV7-6 and TRBJ2-3, with D uncertain. The germline V gene encodes CDR1 SGHVS and CDR2 FNYEAQ. Deletions cut 1 base from V and 6 bases from J, with 17 bases between. CDR3 size: 16 residues. CDR3 in DNA: TGTGCCAGCAGCTTAGGGGTTAGCCTGGAGACCGATACGCAGTATTTT. Translation: CASSLGVSLETDTQYF.